The 32 T cell receptor beta chains given below trace back to one sample, sequenced in a study of blood T cells in healthy people across ages. A J-beta primer mix and a sample-barcoded 5' primer were used in a second PCR of about 7 to 12 cycles. One entry per CDR3 protein, called by TCRdb with MiXCR from the 5' RACE reads. The repertoire holds approximately 770,000 distinct CDR3 sequences, with over 45% as singletons. The specimen sequenced was blood. These TCRs come from a man aged 25 to 40 in good health.

The genes are TRBV20-1 and TRBJ2-7; TRBD1 matches 10 bases. Trimming took 5 bases from V and 1 from J; bases not matched to a gene: 5. Per the germline V gene, CDR1 is DFQATT and CDR2 is SNEGSKA (reference sequence). This CDR3 region has 14 residues. DNA for the CDR3: TGCAGTGCTTTGGACAGGGGGAGATCCTACGAGCAGTACTTC. This translates into CSALDRGRSYEQYF.

The CDR3 bases are TGCAGTGCTAAACGGGGTAGCAATCAGCCCCAGCATTTT. This encodes CSAKRGSNQPQHF. The chain uses TRBV20-1 and TRBJ1-5; D unclear. The CDR3 loop spans 13 amino acids. Deletions cut 4 bases from V and 0 bases from J, with 7 bases between. From germline, CDR1 is DFQATT and CDR2 SNEGSKA (reference sequence).

The rearrangement uses TRBV2 and TRBJ2-7; D might be TRBD2 (5 bases). Trimming stripped 8 bases from V and 2 bases from J, with 10 bases between. This CDR3 is 12 amino acids long. Germline CDR1 SNHLY, CDR2 FYNNEI. The CDR3 sequence is CASSGETYEQYF. CDR3 nucleotide sequence: TGTGCCAGCTCTGGGGAGACCTACGAGCAGTACTTC.

The rearrangement joins TRBV20-1 to TRBJ2-5; TRBD1 aligns across 8 bases. Per the germline V gene, CDR1 is DFQATT and CDR2 is SNEGSKA (reference sequence). This CDR3 contains 16 residues. V shed 0 bases and J 0 bases; nucleotides not matched to a gene: 6. Written as DNA, the CDR3 is TGCAGTGCTAGAGATCAGGCCAGGGGGCACCAAGAGACCCAGTACTTC. Protein product: CSARDQARGHQETQYF.

This rearrangement joins TRBV27 to TRBJ2-1; 8 nucleotides line up with TRBD1. CDR1 is MNHEY and CDR2 is SMNVEV in the germline V gene (reference sequence). V was clipped by 0 bases and J by 4 bases; unmatched bases: 8. The CDR3 consists of 17 residues. CDR3: CASSLSQGAIPYNEQFF. The CDR3 DNA reads TGTGCCAGCAGTTTATCCCAGGGGGCTATACCTTACAATGAGCAGTTCTTC.

V usage is TRBV20-1 and J usage is TRBJ2-6, with 9 bases that match TRBD1. Looked up from germline, CDR1 is DFQATT and CDR2 is SNEGSKA (reference sequence). V lost 6 bases, J lost 0 bases, and 6 bases stayed unmatched. CDR3 size: 16 residues. In DNA, the CDR3 is TGCAGTGCGGCGGGACAGGGAGCCTCTGGGGCCAACGTCCTGACTTTC. Protein product: CSAAGQGASGANVLTF.

This chain joins TRBV6-5 and TRBJ1-2, with D possibly TRBD1 on 5 matching bases. The CDR3 extends over 16 amino acids. Germline V gene lookup returns CDR1 MNHEY and CDR2 SVGAGI. V lost 7 bases and J 4 bases, leaving 22 bases between the germline ends. CDR3 sequence: CASIPQWDAGRYGYTF. DNA for the CDR3: TGTGCCAGCATCCCCCAATGGGACGCAGGCCGCTATGGCTACACCTTC.

This clonotype has only a few counts. V and J are TRBV4-2 and TRBJ1-6, with a possible D match to TRBD1 (6 bases). Trimming shortened V by 4 bases and J by 8 bases, and 12 bases separated the two germline ends. Germline lookup yields CDR1 LGHNA and CDR2 YNFKEQ. There are 14 residues in the CDR3. The CDR3 DNA sequence: TGTGCCAGCAGCCTCGCGGGGGCTGATTCACCCCTCCACTTT. Residues: CASSLAGADSPLHF.

The genes are TRBV27 and TRBJ1-2; 9 nucleotides align to TRBD1. This CDR3 region has 13 residues. Germline V gene sequence: CDR1 MNHEY, CDR2 SMNVEV (reference sequence). With V trimmed by 8 bases and J by 7 bases, 8 bases remained unmatched. CDR3: CASSGTGYRGYTF. As DNA, the CDR3 is TGTGCCAGCTCCGGGACAGGGTATCGTGGCTACACCTTC.

The gene calls are TRBV7-3 and TRBJ1-2, with 8 nucleotides matching TRBD1. With 3 bases clipped from V and 8 bases from J, the junction kept 5 bases outside the gene matches. The CDR3 loop spans 13 amino acids. CDR1 is SGHTA, CDR2 FQGTGA, per germline. CDR3 sequence: CASSLQGAQGYTF. The CDR3 bases are TGTGCCAGCAGCTTGCAGGGGGCGCAAGGCTACACCTTC.

This clonotype was recorded at least ten times. The chain recombines TRBV6-5 with TRBJ2-3; D remains unclear. The CDR3 is 14 residues long. Trimming stripped 6 bases from V and 2 bases from J, with 12 bases between. Germline CDR1 reads MNHEY; CDR2 reads SVGAGI. Here the CDR3 DNA reads TGTGCCAGCAGATCCTCGCTCCTCACAGATACGCAGTATTTT. This sequence encodes CASRSSLLTDTQYF.

The chain combines TRBV29-1 with TRBJ2-7, with 8 bases identical to TRBD1. Germline V gene data show CDR1 as SQVTM and CDR2 as ANQGSEA. The CDR3 extends over 14 amino acids. The V segment lost 0 bases and the J segment 6 bases; nucleotides outside the gene matches: 7. CDR3 sequence (DNA): TGCAGCGTTGAAGAGGGGACAGGCCCTGGCGAGCAGTACTTC. Translation gives CSVEEGTGPGEQYF.

This chain uses TRBV12-3 or TRBV12-4 with TRBJ1-2; D unresolved. The CDR3 runs 13 residues. With 6 bases removed from V and 4 bases from J, the gap between germline ends came to 12 bases. Here the CDR3 DNA reads TGTGCCAGCAGCGATTTTTCGAGCTATGGCTACACCTTC. It yields the protein CASSDFSSYGYTF.

This clonotype appeared a few times. The chain couples TRBV9 to TRBJ2-7, with D tentatively TRBD2 (6 bases). Trimming pared 0 bases from V and 3 bases from J, leaving 13 bases between. CDR1 is SGDLS, CDR2 YYNGEE, per germline. The CDR3 length is 15 residues. CDR3 nucleotides: TGTGCCAGCAGCGTAGGTCACGGGAGTAACTACGAGCAGTACTTC. It encodes CASSVGHGSNYEQYF.

The chain has TRBV27 and TRBJ2-1, with D perhaps given as TRBD1 or TRBD2 (5 bases each). V lost 5 bases and J 9 bases, leaving 14 bases between the germline ends. CDR3 length: 13 amino acids. Germline V gene sequence: CDR1 MNHEY, CDR2 SMNVEV (reference sequence). The CDR3 region is CASSRPGLSEQFF. Written as DNA, the CDR3 is TGTGCCAGCAGTCGGCCGGGGCTATCTGAGCAGTTCTTC.

The rearrangement joins TRBV7-9 to TRBJ2-5; no definite D call. CDR1 is SEHNR, CDR2 FQNEAQ, per germline (reference sequence). The CDR3 sequence is 11 residues long. Trimming pared 5 bases from V and 11 bases from J, leaving 12 bases between. In DNA, the CDR3 is TGTGCCAGCAGCAAAGGAGATGAGCAGTACTTC. This gives the protein CASSKGDEQYF.

The V gene is TRBV5-1, the J gene TRBJ2-6; a weak D match, TRBD1 (6 bases). V dropped 0 bases and J dropped 0 bases, with 16 bases sitting between them. Germline V CDR1 and CDR2: SGHRS, YFSETQ. The CDR3 covers 19 residues. Here the CDR3 DNA reads TGCGCCAGCAGCTTGGGCCACCGGACAGCTCTCTCTGGGGCCAACGTCCTGACTTTC. Amino acid sequence: CASSLGHRTALSGANVLTF.

The gene calls are TRBV18 and TRBJ1-5; TRBD1 might be the D (6 bases). CDR3 length equals 15 residues. Per germline, CDR1 KGHSH and CDR2 LQKENI. Trimming shortened V by 3 bases and J by 3 bases, and 12 bases separated the two germline ends. DNA of the CDR3: TGTGCCAGCTCACCCATGACAGGCCCCAATCAGCCCCAGCATTTT. Amino acid sequence: CASSPMTGPNQPQHF.

The chain joins TRBV7-2 to TRBJ2-3; the match to TRBD1 covers 7 bases. The CDR3 totals 12 residues. Germline CDR1 is SGHTA and CDR2 is FQGNSA. The V segment lost 5 bases and the J segment 15 bases; nucleotides outside the gene matches: 11. The CDR3 here is CASSHRQGVYYF. CDR3 coding DNA: TGTGCCAGCAGCCACCGACAGGGCGTGTACTATTTT.

The V call is TRBV9, the J call TRBJ1-1; D gene ambiguous. The CDR3 sequence is 13 residues long. Germline CDR1 reads SGDLS; CDR2 reads YYNGEE. V lost 0 bases to trimming and J lost 3 bases, with 6 bases between them. In DNA form, the CDR3 reads TGTGCCAGCAGCGTAGATGGGGACACTGAAGCTTTCTTT. This codes for CASSVDGDTEAFF. Complete variable domain (other parts from reference TRBV9 and TRBJ1-1): DSGVTQTPKHLITATGQRVTLRCSPRSGDLSVYWYQQSLDQGLQFLIQYYNGEERAKGNILERFSAQQFPDLHSELNLSSLELGDSALYFCASSVDGDTEAFFGQGTRLTVV.

The chain joins TRBV7-2 to TRBJ2-1; TRBD2 is a possible D gene (5 bases). Germline-derived CDR1 and CDR2 are SGHTA and FQGNSA. The CDR3 spans 13 residues. Trimming removed 5 bases at V and 10 bases at J, with 15 bases between. The CDR3 region has the DNA TGTGCCAGCAGCCTCGGACTCTCTTGGGAGCAGTTCTTC. As protein: CASSLGLSWEQFF.

The chain couples TRBV7-2 to TRBJ1-6; D possibly corresponds to TRBD1 (6 bases). The V gene's germline CDR1 is SGHTA and CDR2 FQGNSA. CDR3 length: 14 amino acids. Trimming cost V 5 bases and J 5 bases, with 10 bases left between them. CDR3 DNA sequence: TGTGCCAGCAGCCCCGGGACACATAATTCACCCCTCCACTTT. Protein product: CASSPGTHNSPLHF.

Only a few counts were recorded for this clonotype. The chain links TRBV29-1 to TRBJ2-1; TRBD2 matches at 8 bases. The J segment lost 9 bases and the V segment lost 7 bases, leaving 8 bases of the junction unmatched. Germline V gives CDR1 SQVTM, CDR2 ANQGSEA. The CDR3 is made up of 12 amino acids. CDR3 sequence: CSGYSGISEQFF. CDR3 sequence (DNA): TGCAGCGGGTATAGCGGGATAAGTGAGCAGTTCTTC.

This chain links TRBV4-1 with TRBJ2-5; 7 nucleotides agree with TRBD2. The CDR3 covers 15 residues. Germline CDR1 and CDR2: MGHRA and YSYEKL. With 4 bases clipped from V and 5 bases from J, the junction kept 10 bases outside the gene matches. The CDR3 reads CASSRTWTSLETQYF. The DNA for the CDR3 is TGCGCCAGCAGCCGGACCTGGACTAGTCTGGAGACCCAGTACTTC.

This clonotype has a single count. The rearrangement joins TRBV28 to TRBJ2-5; TRBD2 aligns across 11 bases. Germline V gene lookup returns CDR1 MDHEN and CDR2 SYDVKM. This CDR3 is 16 amino acids long. Losses at the gene ends were 6 bases for V and 7 bases for J; bases not matched to a gene: 13. CDR3 coding DNA: TGTGCCAGCAGCCCCCAACTAGCGGGAGTCGTGGTGACCCAGTACTTC. It is translated as CASSPQLAGVVVTQYF.

This clonotype was observed a few times. This sequence joins TRBV7-2 and TRBJ1-6; 7 bases align to TRBD1. Germline V CDR1 and CDR2: SGHTA, FQGNSA. The V gene end was trimmed by 5 bases and the J gene end by 10 bases; junction bases not matched to a gene: 5. The CDR3 has 13 residues. CDR3 sequence reads: CASSIQQGSPLHF. The CDR3 nucleotides read TGTGCCAGCAGCATCCAACAGGGGTCACCCCTCCACTTT.

The V gene is TRBV15, the J gene TRBJ2-3; D may be TRBD2 (5 bases). Trimming cost V 5 bases and J 9 bases, with 18 bases left between them. Germline V gene sequence: CDR1 LNHNV, CDR2 YYDKDF (reference sequence). The CDR3 covers 14 residues. The CDR3 region is CATSLDQDLGTQYF. The CDR3 nucleotides are TGTGCCACCAGCCTAGACCAGGACTTGGGAACGCAGTATTTT.

This rearrangement joins TRBV29-1 to TRBJ1-1, with 7 bases matching TRBD1. V lost 8 bases and J lost 2; bases outside the gene matches: 8. Germline values: CDR1 SQVTM, CDR2 ANQGSEA. This CDR3 has 13 amino acids. The chain's CDR3 is CSIWTGTNTEAFF. Here the CDR3 DNA reads TGCAGCATCTGGACAGGTACAAACACTGAAGCTTTCTTT.

The V call is TRBV7-2, the J call TRBJ1-2, with 10 bases identical to TRBD1. CDR3 length equals 14 residues. Germline V gene lookup returns CDR1 SGHTA and CDR2 FQGNSA. V shed 2 bases, J shed 8 bases, and the junction held 5 bases outside the gene matches. CDR3 sequence reads: CASSLFGQGEGYTF. The CDR3 bases are TGTGCCAGCAGCTTATTCGGACAGGGGGAGGGCTACACCTTC.

The J gene is TRBJ2-5, the V gene TRBV6-1; 7 nucleotides agree with TRBD1. The CDR3 loop spans 14 amino acids. Germline CDR1 is MNHNS and CDR2 is SASEGT. The V and J ends lost 7 bases and 11 bases, in that order; junction bases with no gene match: 16. As DNA, the CDR3 is TGTGCCAGCACCTACAGGGGCCGAGACAATGAGCAGTACTTC. Encoded protein: CASTYRGRDNEQYF.

The rearrangement uses TRBV6-1 and TRBJ2-4; possibly TRBD1 or TRBD2 for D (5 bases each). Near its end, the DNA agrees better with TRBJ2-7, so the J call may be wrong. The length of the CDR3 is 15 residues. Germline CDR1 reads MNHNS; CDR2 reads SASEGT. CDR3 bases: TGTGCCAGCAGCGTTTTCGGTGGGGGACCCTACGAGCAGTACTTC. Translated: CASSVFGGGPYEQYF.

The V call is TRBV29-1, the J call TRBJ2-7, with D perhaps TRBD1 (5 bases). This CDR3 has 13 residues. V gave up 4 bases and J gave up 4 bases, with 14 bases separating them. The germline CDR1 and CDR2 sequences are SQVTM and ANQGSEA. The CDR3 DNA follows: TGCAGCGTTGGGGTCAGGGCTACATACGAGCAGTACTTC. This translates into CSVGVRATYEQYF.